One sample yielded the 27 T cell receptor beta chains listed below, sequenced in a study of siplizumab effects on memory and regulatory T cells. Assay used: immunoSEQ multiplex PCR; TCRdb lists only in-frame clones, some missing. The sample lists roughly 93,000 clones, 85% to 95% occurring once. The sample taken for sequencing was non-Treg CD4+ T cells sorted from blood. All receptors come from a human donor in good health.

With respect to this clone: Its ends do not fully match the called genes, so a read error is possible. V gene TRBV6-5 combines with J gene TRBJ2-1, with 8 bases aligning to TRBD1. The CDR3 is 13 amino acids. Germline CDR1 reads MNHEY; CDR2 reads SVGAGI. CDR3 sequence: CASRYSRGLEQFF. CDR3 coding DNA: TGTGCCAGCAGGTACTCCAGGGGGCTTGAGCAGTTCTTC.

V and J are TRBV7-8 and TRBJ1-2; D gene ambiguous. In germline, CDR1 is SGHVS, CDR2 FQNEAQ. The V gene lost 5 bases and the J gene lost 8 bases, with 15 bases spanning the gap. The CDR3 covers 13 residues. The CDR3 nucleotides read TGTGCCAGCAGCATAGTAACGGACCTCGGCTACACCTTC. It yields the protein CASSIVTDLGYTF.

V usage is TRBV7-9 and J usage is TRBJ2-4; 8 bases agree with TRBD1. The ends lost 3 bases at V and 0 bases at J; junction bases unmatched: 4. This CDR3 has 16 amino acids. Germline V gene data show CDR1 as SEHNR and CDR2 as FQNEAQ (reference sequence). CDR3 loop: CASSFTGGLAKNIQYF. CDR3 nucleotides: TGTGCCAGCAGCTTTACAGGGGGATTAGCCAAAAACATTCAGTACTTC. The full variable domain, in which reference TRBV7-9 and TRBJ2-4 provide the parts outside the CDR3, is DTGVSQNPRHKITKRGQNVTFRCDPISEHNRLYWYRQTLGQGPEFLTYFQNEAQLEKSRLLSDRFSAERPKGSFSTLEIQRTEQGDSAMYLCASSFTGGLAKNIQYFGAGTRLSVL.

The J gene is TRBJ1-3, the V gene TRBV19; D is uncertain. The length of the CDR3 is 15 residues. CDR1 and CDR2 from the germline V gene are LNHDA and SQIVND (reference sequence). Trimming took off 4 bases at V and 0 bases at J, with 10 bases between the two ends. The CDR3 sequence: CASSKTGGSGNTIYF. CDR3 DNA: TGTGCCAGTAGTAAAACCGGAGGCTCTGGAAACACCATATATTTT.

The CDR3 here is CASRRDREIYGYTF. CDR3 bases: TGTGCCAGCAGGAGGGACAGAGAAATCTATGGCTACACCTTC. The chain joins TRBV2 to TRBJ1-2; 7 nucleotides agree with TRBD1. This CDR3 has 14 residues. V shed 6 bases, J shed 4 bases, and the junction held 8 bases outside the gene matches. Germline lookup yields CDR1 SNHLY and CDR2 FYNNEI.

V is TRBV5-4 and J is TRBJ2-5; TRBD2 matches at 10 bases. J gave up 0 bases and V 0 bases, and 2 bases lay outside the gene matches. The CDR3 extends over 16 amino acids. Germline assignment: CDR1 SGHNT and CDR2 YYREEE (reference sequence). The CDR3 protein is CASSLVAGGYQETQYF. In nucleotides, the CDR3 is TGTGCCAGCAGCTTGGTAGCGGGAGGATACCAAGAGACCCAGTACTTC.

The J gene is TRBJ2-2, the V gene TRBV4-1; D is possibly TRBD2 (5 bases). V gave up 0 bases and J gave up 4 bases, with 12 bases separating them. Germline V lookup: CDR1 MGHRA, CDR2 YSYEKL. CDR3 length: 16 residues. This CDR3 reads CASSQELGVLTGELFF. Here the CDR3 DNA reads TGCGCCAGCAGCCAAGAATTGGGAGTCCTCACCGGGGAGCTGTTTTTT.

The rearrangement links TRBV28 to TRBJ1-3, with unresolved D. CDR3 length equals 16 residues. Germline V gene lookup returns CDR1 MDHEN and CDR2 SYDVKM. The germline V and J ends were trimmed by 2 bases and 8 bases, with 19 bases remaining between them. In DNA form, the CDR3 reads TGTGCCAGCAGTTTAATCCCTGGCAGTTCGCGGCACACCATATATTTT. Translated, it gives CASSLIPGSSRHTIYF.

The J gene is TRBJ1-5, the V gene TRBV19; D possibly corresponds to TRBD1 (5 bases). Trimming cost V 4 bases and J 5 bases, with 9 bases left between them. The germline gives CDR1 LNHDA, CDR2 SQIVND (reference sequence). The CDR3 has 13 residues. The CDR3 DNA reads TGTGCCAGTAGTACAGGGTACTATCAGCCCCAGCATTTT. It codes for CASSTGYYQPQHF.

V is TRBV27 and J is TRBJ2-3; D possibly corresponds to TRBD1 (6 bases). CDR3 length: 14 amino acids. Looked up from germline, CDR1 is MNHEY and CDR2 is SMNVEV (reference sequence). Between the trimmed V and J ends, which lost 2 bases and 5 bases, there was a span of 11 bases. This chain's CDR3 is CASSLVIGGDTQYF. CDR3 DNA sequence: TGTGCCAGCAGTTTAGTTATAGGGGGAGATACGCAGTATTTT.

The chain joins TRBV7-3 to TRBJ2-2, with D hard to call. The V gene lost 10 bases and the J gene lost 8 bases, with 17 bases spanning the gap. This CDR3 contains 13 residues. Germline V gives CDR1 SGHTA, CDR2 FQGTGA. The CDR3 loop reads CATQGVKGGELFF. DNA for the CDR3: TGTGCCACTCAAGGAGTGAAGGGAGGGGAGCTGTTTTTT.

The rearrangement links TRBV28 to TRBJ1-5; 7 positions agree with TRBD1. Trimming took 2 bases from V and 3 from J; bases not matched to a gene: 4. CDR1 is MDHEN and CDR2 is SYDVKM in the germline V gene. The CDR3 sequence is 15 residues long. This CDR3 is CASSLRGQYNQPQHF. CDR3 bases: TGTGCCAGCAGTTTAAGGGGACAGTACAATCAGCCCCAGCATTTT.

V is TRBV11-2 and J is TRBJ1-6; D is uncertain. Deletions cut 0 bases from V and 5 bases from J, with 8 bases between. The germline CDR1 and CDR2 sequences are SGHAT and FQNNGV. The CDR3 has 15 residues. CDR3 protein: CASSLEGMDNSPLHF. The DNA for the CDR3 is TGTGCCAGCAGCTTAGAGGGGATGGATAATTCACCCCTCCACTTT.

The table lists this clone with a count of one. CDR3 nucleotide sequence: TGTGCCAGTATCCACTCCCGGGCATTGAACACCGGGGAGCTGTTTTTT. This gives the protein CASIHSRALNTGELFF. This chain joins TRBV19 and TRBJ2-2, with D unresolved. The CDR3 extends over 16 amino acids. The V and J ends lost 7 bases and 1 base respectively, with 16 bases between them. The germline V gene has CDR1 LNHDA and CDR2 SQIVND (reference sequence).

This sequence joins TRBV6-5 and TRBJ1-6; tentative D call: TRBD1 (6 bases). Germline CDR1 MNHEY, CDR2 SVGAGI. The CDR3 contains 14 residues. The V and J ends lost 10 bases and 6 bases respectively, with 16 bases between them. CDR3 region: CATAAGTINSPLHF. The CDR3 region has the DNA TGTGCCACCGCAGCCGGGACAATTAATTCACCCCTCCACTTT.

The DNA for the CDR3 is TGTGCCAGCAGGGGGACGTTTAGATCGGGCGGCTACACCTTC. Encoded protein: CASRGTFRSGGYTF. The V call is TRBV6-5, the J call TRBJ1-2; the D gene is possibly TRBD1 (5 bases). This CDR3 contains 14 residues. V was clipped by 6 bases and J by 8 bases, with 19 bases between them. Germline V CDR1 and CDR2: MNHEY, SVGAGI.

This sequence joins TRBV28 and TRBJ1-2, with D unresolved. The V end was cut by 1 base, the J end by 5 bases, with 17 bases between. The V gene's germline CDR1 is MDHEN and CDR2 SYDVKM. This CDR3 spans 16 amino acids. CDR3 DNA: TGTGCCAGCAGTTTATTCGATGAGACTGATGTGTATGGCTACACCTTC. Translating gives CASSLFDETDVYGYTF.

This clone was seen a single time. The gene calls are TRBV15 and TRBJ1-2; no definite D call. Germline-derived CDR1 and CDR2 are LNHNV and YYDKDF (reference sequence). V was trimmed by 5 bases and J by 6 bases, leaving 10 bases between them. The CDR3 length is 12 residues. This CDR3 is CATSLEVDGYTF. The CDR3 coding sequence is TGTGCCACCAGCCTGGAAGTAGATGGCTACACCTTC.

This clone was seen just once. V gene TRBV28 combines with J gene TRBJ1-5; D may be TRBD1 (5 bases). The CDR3 is 19 amino acids. Per the germline V gene, CDR1 is MDHEN and CDR2 is SYDVKM. Trimming cost V 8 bases and J 0 bases, with 26 bases left between them. The chain's CDR3 is CASSTSRGPTRYSNQPQHF. The CDR3 DNA follows: TGTGCCAGCTCCACCTCTCGGGGCCCAACCCGTTATAGCAATCAGCCCCAGCATTTT.

The chain carries TRBV5-1 and TRBJ2-3; D may be TRBD1 or TRBD2 (5 bases each). CDR1 and CDR2 from the germline V gene are SGHRS and YFSETQ. V dropped 3 bases and J dropped 0 bases, with 14 bases sitting between them. This CDR3 is 16 amino acids long. DNA for the CDR3: TGCGCCAGCAGCTCCTCCCGGGGCGTAAGCACAGATACGCAGTATTTT. Protein sequence: CASSSSRGVSTDTQYF.

This chain links TRBV5-1 with TRBJ2-7; D not resolved. The CDR3 runs 18 residues. Germline V CDR1 and CDR2: SGHRS, YFSETQ. Trimming pared 0 bases from V and 0 bases from J, leaving 19 bases between. The chain's CDR3 is CASSLGGASYGPSYEQYF. CDR3 in DNA: TGCGCCAGCAGCTTGGGGGGTGCTTCGTACGGTCCCTCCTACGAGCAGTACTTC.

The V call is TRBV7-9, the J call TRBJ2-5; D gene ambiguous. Trimming took 1 base from V and 5 from J, leaving 11 bases between them. This CDR3 spans 14 amino acids. The germline V gene has CDR1 SEHNR and CDR2 FQNEAQ (reference sequence). This chain's CDR3 is CASSLVGSWETQYF. CDR3 sequence (DNA): TGTGCCAGCAGCTTAGTGGGTTCGTGGGAGACCCAGTACTTC.

The genes are TRBV11-2 and TRBJ2-3; D may be TRBD1 or TRBD2 (5 bases each). CDR1 SGHAT and CDR2 FQNNGV come from the germline V gene. The CDR3 spans 13 residues. V was clipped by 7 bases and J by 6 bases, with 14 bases between them. Here the CDR3 DNA reads TGTGCCAGCACCATGACGGGGCCCGATACGCAGTATTTT. Translating gives CASTMTGPDTQYF.

The chain carries TRBV29-1 and TRBJ2-1, with 12 bases that match TRBD2. CDR1 is SQVTM and CDR2 is ANQGSEA in the germline V gene. V lost 8 bases to trimming and J lost 8 bases; unmatched junction nucleotides: 7. This CDR3 has 13 residues. CDR3 region: CSTTSGRYHEQFF. CDR3 in DNA: TGCAGCACGACTAGCGGGAGATACCATGAGCAGTTCTTC.

The chain links TRBV7-3 to TRBJ2-1; tentatively, D is TRBD1 (5 bases). V was pared by 5 bases and J by 11 bases, with 13 bases between. In germline, CDR1 is SGHTA, CDR2 FQGTGA. This CDR3 has 12 residues. CDR3 sequence: CASSPTGAKQFF. The CDR3 nucleotides are TGTGCCAGCAGCCCGACTGGGGCGAAGCAGTTCTTC.

The chain combines TRBV5-6 with TRBJ2-1; perhaps TRBD2 as D (6 bases). Germline V gives CDR1 SGHDT, CDR2 YYEEEE. The CDR3 consists of 13 residues. V was cut by 0 bases and J by 6 bases, with 7 bases left in between. The CDR3 reads CASSLGSGNEQFF. The DNA of the CDR3 is TGTGCCAGCAGCTTGGGTAGCGGCAATGAGCAGTTCTTC.

V gene TRBV9 combines with J gene TRBJ2-5; either TRBD1 or TRBD2 may supply D (5 bases each). V was shortened by 4 bases and J by 2 bases, with 18 bases between the two germline ends. Germline CDR1 and CDR2: SGDLS and YYNGEE. CDR3 length equals 16 residues. The CDR3 DNA reads TGTGCCAGCAGCAAACGGGGCCAAACGCGGCAAGAGACCCAGTACTTC. This translates into CASSKRGQTRQETQYF.